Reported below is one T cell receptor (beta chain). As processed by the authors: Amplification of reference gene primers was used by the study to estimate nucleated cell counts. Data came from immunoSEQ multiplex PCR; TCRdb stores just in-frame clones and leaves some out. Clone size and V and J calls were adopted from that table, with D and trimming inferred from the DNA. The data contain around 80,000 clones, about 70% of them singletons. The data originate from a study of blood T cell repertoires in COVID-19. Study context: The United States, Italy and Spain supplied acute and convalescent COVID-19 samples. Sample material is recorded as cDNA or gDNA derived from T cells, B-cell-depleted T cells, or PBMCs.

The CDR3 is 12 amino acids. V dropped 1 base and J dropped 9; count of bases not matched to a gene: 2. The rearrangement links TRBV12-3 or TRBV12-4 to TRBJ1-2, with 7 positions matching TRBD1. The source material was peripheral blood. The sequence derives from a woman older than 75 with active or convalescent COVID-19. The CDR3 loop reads CASSLDRGSYTF. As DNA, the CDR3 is TGTGCCAGCAGTTTAGACAGGGGAAGCTACACCTTC.